This T cell receptor (beta chain) was documented in a study of OX40 agonist ivuxolimab in advanced cancers. Sequenced by immunoSEQ multiplex PCR; TCRdb stores in-frame clones only, minus some. The table lists roughly 19,000 clones, 85% to 95% of them singletons, with roughly 60% in the top ten. The input for sequencing was CD4+ or CD8+ T cells sorted from blood, taken in a trial of the OX40 agonist ivuxolimab. This receptor was obtained from an adult with an advanced solid tumor such as melanoma, head and neck, liver or kidney cancer.

DNA for the CDR3: TGTGCCAGCAGACCTGGACAGGGGGCCTCCTATGGCTACACCTTC. It yields the protein CASRPGQGASYGYTF. The chain uses TRBV6-5 and TRBJ1-2, with 11 bases fitting TRBD1. Trimming took 6 bases from V and 4 from J; bases not matched to a gene: 7. This CDR3 region has 15 residues. Looked up from germline, CDR1 is MNHEY and CDR2 is SVGAGI.